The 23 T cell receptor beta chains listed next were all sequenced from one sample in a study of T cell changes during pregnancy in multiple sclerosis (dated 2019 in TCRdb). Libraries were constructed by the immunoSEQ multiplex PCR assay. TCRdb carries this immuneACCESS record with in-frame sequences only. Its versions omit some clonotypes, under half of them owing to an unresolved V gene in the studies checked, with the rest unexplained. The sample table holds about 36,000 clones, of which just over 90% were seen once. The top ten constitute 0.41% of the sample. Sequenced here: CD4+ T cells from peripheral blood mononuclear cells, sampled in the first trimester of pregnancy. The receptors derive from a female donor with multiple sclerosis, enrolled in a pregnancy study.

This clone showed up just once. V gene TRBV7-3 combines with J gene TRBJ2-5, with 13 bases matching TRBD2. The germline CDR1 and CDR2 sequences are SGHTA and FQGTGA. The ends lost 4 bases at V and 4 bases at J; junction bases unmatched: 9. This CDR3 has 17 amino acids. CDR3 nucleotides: TGTGCCAGCAGCTCCGGGACTAGCGGGGTGAAGGGAGAGACCCAGTACTTC. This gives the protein CASSSGTSGVKGETQYF.

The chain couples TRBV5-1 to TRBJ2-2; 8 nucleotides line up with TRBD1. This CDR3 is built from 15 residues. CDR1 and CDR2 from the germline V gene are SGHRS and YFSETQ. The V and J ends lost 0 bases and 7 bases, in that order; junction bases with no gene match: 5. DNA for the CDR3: TGCGCCAGCAGCTTGGGCCAGGGGGCAGGCGGGGAGCTGTTTTTT. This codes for CASSLGQGAGGELFF. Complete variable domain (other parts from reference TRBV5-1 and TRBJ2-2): KAGVTQTPRYLIKTRGQQVTLSCSPISGHRSVSWYQQTPGQGLQFLFEYFSETQRNKGNFPGRFSGRQFSNSRSEMNVSTLELGDSALYLCASSLGQGAGGELFFGEGSRLTVL.

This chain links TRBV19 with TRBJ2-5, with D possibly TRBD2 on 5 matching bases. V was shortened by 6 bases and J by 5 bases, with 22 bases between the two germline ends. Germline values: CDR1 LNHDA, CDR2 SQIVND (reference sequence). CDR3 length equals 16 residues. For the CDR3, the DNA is TGTGCCAGTAGCCCGGGAAGGGCTAAGTTCTCGGAGACCCAGTACTTC. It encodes CASSPGRAKFSETQYF.

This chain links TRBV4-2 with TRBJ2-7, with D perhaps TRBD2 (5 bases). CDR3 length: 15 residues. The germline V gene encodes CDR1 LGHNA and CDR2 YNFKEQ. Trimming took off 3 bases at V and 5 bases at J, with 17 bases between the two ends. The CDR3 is CASSQDFWGEDEQYF. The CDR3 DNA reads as TGTGCCAGCAGCCAGGATTTTTGGGGAGAAGACGAGCAGTACTTC.

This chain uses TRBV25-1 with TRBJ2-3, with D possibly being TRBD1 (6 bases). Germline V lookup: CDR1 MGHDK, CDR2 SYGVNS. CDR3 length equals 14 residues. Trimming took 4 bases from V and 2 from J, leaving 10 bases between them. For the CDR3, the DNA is TGTGCCAGCAGTGGCTCAGGGGACACAGATACGCAGTATTTT. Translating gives CASSGSGDTDTQYF.

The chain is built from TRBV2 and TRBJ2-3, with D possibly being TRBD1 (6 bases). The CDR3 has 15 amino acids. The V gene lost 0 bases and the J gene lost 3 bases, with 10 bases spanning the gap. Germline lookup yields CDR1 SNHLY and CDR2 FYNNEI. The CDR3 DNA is TGTGCCAGCAGTGAAGCGAGTAGGGGGACAGATACGCAGTATTTT. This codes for CASSEASRGTDTQYF.

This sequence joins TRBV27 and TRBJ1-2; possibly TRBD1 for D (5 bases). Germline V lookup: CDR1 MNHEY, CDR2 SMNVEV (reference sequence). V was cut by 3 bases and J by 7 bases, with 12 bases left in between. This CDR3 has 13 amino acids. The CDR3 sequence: CASSLTDWSGYTF. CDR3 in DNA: TGTGCCAGCAGTTTGACAGATTGGTCTGGCTACACCTTC.

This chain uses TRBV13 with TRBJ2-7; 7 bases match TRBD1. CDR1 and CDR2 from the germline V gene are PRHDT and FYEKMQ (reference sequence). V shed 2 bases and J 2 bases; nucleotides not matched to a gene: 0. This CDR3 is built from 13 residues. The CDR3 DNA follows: TGTGCCAGCAGCTTACAGGGGGCCTACGAGCAGTACTTC. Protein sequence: CASSLQGAYEQYF.

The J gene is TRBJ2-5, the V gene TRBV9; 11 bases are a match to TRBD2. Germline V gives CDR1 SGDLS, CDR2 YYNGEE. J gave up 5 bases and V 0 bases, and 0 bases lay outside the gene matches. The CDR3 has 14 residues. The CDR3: CASSVGTSGETQYF. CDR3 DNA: TGTGCCAGCAGCGTAGGGACTAGCGGGGAGACCCAGTACTTC.

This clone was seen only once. The CDR3 DNA is TGTGCCAGCAGTCTCTCCTATGAGACCTACAATGAGCAGTTCTTC. Translation gives CASSLSYETYNEQFF. The chain carries TRBV27 and TRBJ2-1; D not resolved. The CDR3 covers 15 residues. Germline V gene lookup returns CDR1 MNHEY and CDR2 SMNVEV (reference sequence). V was cut by 5 bases and J by 2 bases, with 13 bases left in between.

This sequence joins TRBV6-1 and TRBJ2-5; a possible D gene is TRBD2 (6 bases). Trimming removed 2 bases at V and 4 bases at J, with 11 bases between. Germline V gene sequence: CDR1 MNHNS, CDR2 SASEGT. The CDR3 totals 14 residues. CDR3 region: CASSERWRGETQYF. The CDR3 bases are TGTGCCAGCAGTGAACGATGGAGGGGAGAGACCCAGTACTTC.

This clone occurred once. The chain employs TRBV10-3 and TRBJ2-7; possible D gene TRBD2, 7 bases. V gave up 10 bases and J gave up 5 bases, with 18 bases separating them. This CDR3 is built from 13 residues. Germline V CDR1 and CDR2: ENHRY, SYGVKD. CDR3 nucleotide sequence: TGTGCCAGTGAGGGGGGGGGAGCGGACGAGCAGTACTTC. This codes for CASEGGGADEQYF.

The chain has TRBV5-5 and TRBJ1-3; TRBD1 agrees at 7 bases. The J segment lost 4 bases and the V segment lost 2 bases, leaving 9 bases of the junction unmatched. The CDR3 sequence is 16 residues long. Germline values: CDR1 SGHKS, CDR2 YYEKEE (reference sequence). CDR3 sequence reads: CASSFATGTVGNTIYF. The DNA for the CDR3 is TGTGCCAGCAGCTTCGCTACCGGGACAGTAGGAAACACCATATATTTT. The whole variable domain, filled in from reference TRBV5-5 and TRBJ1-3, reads DAGVTQSPTHLIKTRGQQVTLRCSPISGHKSVSWYQQVLGQGPQFIFQYYEKEERGRGNFPDRFSARQFPNYSSELNVNALLLGDSALYLCASSFATGTVGNTIYFGEGSWLTVV.

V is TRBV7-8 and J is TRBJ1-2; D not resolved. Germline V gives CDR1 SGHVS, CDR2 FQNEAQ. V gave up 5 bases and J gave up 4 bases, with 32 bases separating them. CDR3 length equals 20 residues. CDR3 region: CASSPTQQLNSAQYFYGYTF. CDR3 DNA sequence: TGTGCCAGCAGCCCGACCCAACAATTGAATTCGGCACAGTACTTCTATGGCTACACCTTC.

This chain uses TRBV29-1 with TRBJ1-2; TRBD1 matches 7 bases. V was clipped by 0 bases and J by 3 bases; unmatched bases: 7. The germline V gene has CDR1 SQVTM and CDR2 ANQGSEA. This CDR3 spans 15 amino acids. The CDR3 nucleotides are TGCAGCGTTGAAGATGATAGGGGGCATCACTATGGCTACACCTTC. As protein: CSVEDDRGHHYGYTF.

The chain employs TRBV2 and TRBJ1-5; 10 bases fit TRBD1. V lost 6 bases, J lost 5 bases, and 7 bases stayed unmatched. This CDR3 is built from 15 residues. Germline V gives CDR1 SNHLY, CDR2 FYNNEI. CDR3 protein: CASRPDRGRDQPQHF. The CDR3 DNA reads TGTGCCAGCAGGCCCGACAGGGGGCGGGATCAGCCCCAGCATTTT.

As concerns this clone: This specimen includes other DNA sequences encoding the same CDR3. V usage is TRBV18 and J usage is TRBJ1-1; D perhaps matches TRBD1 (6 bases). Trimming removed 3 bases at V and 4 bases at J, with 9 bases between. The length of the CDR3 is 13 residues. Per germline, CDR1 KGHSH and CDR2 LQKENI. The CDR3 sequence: CASSPQGFTEAFF. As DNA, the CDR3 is TGTGCCAGCTCACCTCAGGGGTTCACTGAAGCTTTCTTT.

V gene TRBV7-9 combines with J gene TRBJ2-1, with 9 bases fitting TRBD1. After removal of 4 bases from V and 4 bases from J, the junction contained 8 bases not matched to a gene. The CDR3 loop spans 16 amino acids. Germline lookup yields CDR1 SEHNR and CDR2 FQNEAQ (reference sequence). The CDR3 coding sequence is TGTGCCAGCAGCTCGCTAGACAGGGGGGCTTACAATGAGCAGTTCTTC. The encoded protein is CASSSLDRGAYNEQFF. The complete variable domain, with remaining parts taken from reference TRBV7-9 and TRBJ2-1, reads DTGVSQNPRHKITKRGQNVTFRCDPISEHNRLYWYRQTLGQGPEFLTYFQNEAQLEKSRLLSDRFSAERPKGSFSTLEIQRTEQGDSAMYLCASSSLDRGAYNEQFFGPGTRLTVL.

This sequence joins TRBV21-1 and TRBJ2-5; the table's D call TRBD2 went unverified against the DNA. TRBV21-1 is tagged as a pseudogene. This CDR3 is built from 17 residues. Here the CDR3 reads CASSKHGGETIKETQYF. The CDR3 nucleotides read TGTGCCAGCAGCAAACATGGCGGGGAAACAATAAAAGAGACCCAGTACTTC.

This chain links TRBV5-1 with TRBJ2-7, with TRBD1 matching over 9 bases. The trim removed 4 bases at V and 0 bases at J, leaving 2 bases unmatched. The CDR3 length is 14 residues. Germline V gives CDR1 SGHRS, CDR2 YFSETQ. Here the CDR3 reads CASSRDRDSYEQYF. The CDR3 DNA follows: TGCGCCAGCAGCCGGGACAGGGACTCCTACGAGCAGTACTTC.

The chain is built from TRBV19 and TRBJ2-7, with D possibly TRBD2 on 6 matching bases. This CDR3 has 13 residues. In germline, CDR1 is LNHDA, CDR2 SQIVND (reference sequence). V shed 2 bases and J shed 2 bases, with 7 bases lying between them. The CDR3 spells CASSIPGAYEQYF. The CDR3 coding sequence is TGTGCCAGTAGTATACCGGGGGCCTACGAGCAGTACTTC. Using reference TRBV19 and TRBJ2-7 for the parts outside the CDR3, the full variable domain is DGGITQSPKYLFRKEGQNVTLSCEQNLNHDAMYWYRQDPGQGLRLIYYSQIVNDFQKGDIAEGYSVSREKKESFPLTVTSAQKNPTAFYLCASSIPGAYEQYFGPGTRLTVT.

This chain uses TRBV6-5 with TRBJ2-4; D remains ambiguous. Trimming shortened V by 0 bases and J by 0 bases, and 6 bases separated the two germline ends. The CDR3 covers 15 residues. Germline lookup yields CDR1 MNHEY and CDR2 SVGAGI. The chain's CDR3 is CASSYSEVAKNIQYF. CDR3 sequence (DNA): TGTGCCAGCAGTTACTCTGAGGTAGCCAAAAACATTCAGTACTTC.

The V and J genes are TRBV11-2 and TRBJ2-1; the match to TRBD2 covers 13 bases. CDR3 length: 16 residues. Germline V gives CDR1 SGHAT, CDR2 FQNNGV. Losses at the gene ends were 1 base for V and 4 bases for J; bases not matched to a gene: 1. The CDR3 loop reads CASSLGLAGGYNEQFF. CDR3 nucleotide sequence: TGTGCCAGCAGCTTAGGACTAGCGGGAGGATACAATGAGCAGTTCTTC.